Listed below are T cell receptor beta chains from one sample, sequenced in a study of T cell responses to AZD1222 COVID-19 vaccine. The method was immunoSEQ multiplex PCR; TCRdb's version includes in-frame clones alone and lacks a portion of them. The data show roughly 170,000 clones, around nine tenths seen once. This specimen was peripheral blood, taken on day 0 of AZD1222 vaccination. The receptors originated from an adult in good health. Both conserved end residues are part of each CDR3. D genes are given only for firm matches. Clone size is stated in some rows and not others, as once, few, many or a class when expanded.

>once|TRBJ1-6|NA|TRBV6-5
CASSIGPPNSPLHF
TGTGCCAGCAGTATCGGGCCTCCGAATTCACCCCTCCACTTT
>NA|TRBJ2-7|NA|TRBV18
CASSPRLGVPYEQYF
TGTGCCAGCTCACCTCGATTAGGGGTCCCCTACGAGCAGTACTTC
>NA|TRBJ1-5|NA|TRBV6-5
CASSWDTDQPQHF
TGTGCCAGCAGTTGGGACACAGATCAGCCCCAGCATTTT
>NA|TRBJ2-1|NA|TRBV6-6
CASSFQNEQFF
TGTGCCAGCAGTTTCCAAAATGAGCAGTTCTTC
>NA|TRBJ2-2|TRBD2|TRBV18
CASSPRRLAENTGELFF
TGTGCCAGCTCACCCCGCCGACTAGCGGAGAACACCGGGGAGCTGTTTTTT
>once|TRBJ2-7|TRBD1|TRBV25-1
CASTGDRGSNEQYF
TGTGCCAGCACTGGGGACAGGGGTTCGAACGAGCAGTACTTC
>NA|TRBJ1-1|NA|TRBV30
CAWSSVFRANTEAFF
TGTGCCTGGAGTTCCGTATTCAGGGCGAACACTGAAGCTTTCTTT
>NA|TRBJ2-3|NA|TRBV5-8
CASSLGQTGDTQYF
TGTGCCAGCAGCTTGGGACAGACGGGAGATACGCAGTATTTT
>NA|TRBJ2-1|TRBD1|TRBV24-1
CATSDYRGPSSYNEQFF
TGTGCCACCAGTGATTACAGGGGTCCTAGCTCCTACAATGAGCAGTTCTTC
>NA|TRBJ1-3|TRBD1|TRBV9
CASTKGGGPPSGNTIYF
TGTGCCAGCACCAAAGGGGGCGGCCCTCCCTCTGGAAACACCATATATTTT
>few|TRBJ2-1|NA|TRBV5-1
CASSLEGRRNEQFF
TGCGCCAGCAGCTTGGAGGGCAGGCGGAATGAGCAGTTCTTC
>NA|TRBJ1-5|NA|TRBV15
CATSAPRYQPQHF
TGTGCCACCAGCGCACCAAGGTATCAGCCCCAGCATTTT
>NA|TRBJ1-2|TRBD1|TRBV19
CASKEDRSPYGYTF
TGTGCCAGTAAGGAGGACAGGAGCCCTTATGGCTACACCTTC